The 11 T cell receptor beta chains reported below all come from one sample, sequenced in a study of shared clonotypes between healthy human individuals. Measured with immunoSEQ multiplex PCR; TCRdb has only the in-frame clones, and not every one. The table has 400,000 to 600,000 clones, roughly 95% seen once; the top ten hold about 0.068%. The sequenced sample was naive CD4+ T cells sorted from blood. Subset here: CD45RA+ positively selected. The receptor set was obtained from a woman aged 25-40 years in good health.

The V call is TRBV18, the J call TRBJ1-5, with 7 bases aligning to TRBD1. CDR1 KGHSH and CDR2 LQKENI come from the germline V gene. Trimming cost V 5 bases and J 3 bases; bases outside gene matches: 4. The CDR3 consists of 14 residues. CDR3 sequence reads: CASSTGAYNQPQHF. The CDR3 bases are TGTGCCAGCTCAACAGGGGCTTACAATCAGCCCCAGCATTTT.

The J gene is TRBJ2-7, the V gene TRBV4-1, with a tentative D call TRBD2 (5 bases). Trimming shortened V by 0 bases and J by 3 bases, and 9 bases separated the two germline ends. CDR1 and CDR2 (germline): MGHRA, YSYEKL. The length of the CDR3 is 14 residues. The CDR3 bases are TGCGCCAGCAGCCAAGAGCGGGCCTGCTACGAGCAGTACTTC. It specifies CASSQERACYEQYF.

The J gene is TRBJ1-4, the V gene TRBV9, with D perhaps TRBD1 (5 bases). The CDR3 has 17 amino acids. The germline V gene encodes CDR1 SGDLS and CDR2 YYNGEE. Trimming removed 2 bases at V and 0 bases at J, with 14 bases between. CDR3 DNA sequence: TGTGCCAGCAGCGTGAGAGGAGAGGGGTCAACTAATGAAAAACTGTTTTTT. Translated: CASSVRGEGSTNEKLFF.

V gene TRBV10-1 combines with J gene TRBJ2-3, with D perhaps TRBD2 (6 bases). V shed 5 bases and J shed 0 bases, with 12 bases lying between them. The germline gives CDR1 WNHNN, CDR2 SYGVQD (reference sequence). CDR3 size: 15 residues. As DNA, the CDR3 is TGCGCCAGCAGTCCCGCCGGGACTAGCACAGATACGCAGTATTTT. Translating it yields CASSPAGTSTDTQYF.

This rearrangement joins TRBV10-1 to TRBJ2-1; 7 bases agree with TRBD2. CDR3 length equals 12 residues. V trimming: 2 bases; J trimming: 8 bases; junction bases outside the gene matches: 0. CDR1 is WNHNN, CDR2 SYGVQD, per germline (reference sequence). This CDR3 is CASSEREDEQFF. DNA of the CDR3: TGCGCCAGCAGTGAGCGGGAGGATGAGCAGTTCTTC.

The chain joins TRBV2 to TRBJ2-6, with TRBD2 matching 7 bases. From germline, CDR1 is SNHLY and CDR2 FYNNEI. The CDR3 has 18 amino acids. J was trimmed by 2 bases and V by 5 bases; bases with no gene match: 12. The CDR3 nucleotides read TGTGCCAGCAGTACCCCGGGACCTCGGGGGGCTGGGGCCAACGTCCTGACTTTC. Protein: CASSTPGPRGAGANVLTF.

The chain links TRBV5-4 to TRBJ2-5; 8 bases map to TRBD1. Germline lookup yields CDR1 SGHNT and CDR2 YYREEE (reference sequence). CDR3 length: 14 amino acids. V shed 4 bases and J 4 bases; nucleotides not matched to a gene: 6. CDR3 sequence reads: CASSRDRGGETQYF. DNA for the CDR3: TGTGCCAGCAGCAGAGACAGGGGAGGAGAGACCCAGTACTTC.

The V and J genes are TRBV19 and TRBJ2-2; D ambiguous. There are 11 residues in the CDR3. Germline V gene sequence: CDR1 LNHDA, CDR2 SQIVND (reference sequence). Between the trimmed V and J ends, which lost 9 bases and 7 bases, there was a span of 9 bases. The DNA of the CDR3 is TGTGCCAGCCGGACCCGCGGGGAGCTGTTTTTT. It encodes CASRTRGELFF.

This rearrangement joins TRBV9 to TRBJ2-1; D is possibly TRBD2 (5 bases). This CDR3 spans 15 amino acids. The V and J ends lost 4 bases and 2 bases respectively, with 13 bases between them. Germline loops: CDR1 SGDLS, CDR2 YYNGEE. CDR3 protein: CASSPEDFTYNEQFF. The CDR3 DNA reads TGTGCCAGCAGCCCGGAGGACTTTACCTACAATGAGCAGTTCTTC.

This clone appeared a single time. V usage is TRBV6-6 and J usage is TRBJ2-3; maybe TRBD2 (5 bases). V dropped 0 bases and J dropped 5 bases, with 9 bases sitting between them. The CDR3 is 14 amino acids. Germline V gene data show CDR1 as MNHNY and CDR2 as SVGAGI (reference sequence). CDR3 DNA sequence: TGTGCCAGCAGTTACTCGGGAGTGGTAGATACGCAGTATTTT. The encoded protein is CASSYSGVVDTQYF.

The chain recombines TRBV19 with TRBJ2-5; the match to TRBD2 covers 15 bases. This CDR3 spans 17 amino acids. The J segment lost 2 bases and the V segment lost 6 bases, leaving 7 bases of the junction unmatched. CDR1 is LNHDA and CDR2 is SQIVND in the germline V gene (reference sequence). The CDR3 DNA reads as TGTGCCAGTAGCAGGACTAGCGGGAGGGGAGCACAAGAGACCCAGTACTTC. It translates to CASSRTSGRGAQETQYF.